This T cell receptor (beta chain) was captured in a study of shared clonotypes between healthy human individuals. Trimming shortened V by 0 bases and J by 10 bases, and 10 bases separated the two germline ends. Per germline, CDR1 MNHEY and CDR2 SMNVEV (reference sequence). CDR3 length: 13 amino acids. Per the study methods: Filtering differed because ImmunoSEQ produced junction-only sequences that carried no quality scores. Produced via immunoSEQ multiplex PCR; TCRdb's table is partial and in-frame only. Clonal size and the V and J genes are those of that table, whereas D and trimming came from the DNA. This table holds over 2,000,000 clones, 85% to 95% found once. Selected positively for CCR7 and CD45RO-negative, naive CD8 cells excluded terminally differentiated effector memory CD45RA+ cells. Every one of the donors was a Caucasian adult that lived in Nashville, Tennessee. This clone has just one count. Other DNA sequences in the same sample also yield this CDR3.

Material for sequencing was naive CD8+ T cells from PBMCs. The TCR originated in a man younger than 30 in good health. Some clones in this sample may be carry-over from other donors' samples. The chain employs TRBV27 and TRBJ2-1; D is possibly TRBD1 or TRBD2 (5 bases each). CDR3 region: CASSLSLRGEQFF. The CDR3 region has the DNA TGTGCCAGCAGTTTATCGTTGAGGGGCGAGCAGTTCTTC.